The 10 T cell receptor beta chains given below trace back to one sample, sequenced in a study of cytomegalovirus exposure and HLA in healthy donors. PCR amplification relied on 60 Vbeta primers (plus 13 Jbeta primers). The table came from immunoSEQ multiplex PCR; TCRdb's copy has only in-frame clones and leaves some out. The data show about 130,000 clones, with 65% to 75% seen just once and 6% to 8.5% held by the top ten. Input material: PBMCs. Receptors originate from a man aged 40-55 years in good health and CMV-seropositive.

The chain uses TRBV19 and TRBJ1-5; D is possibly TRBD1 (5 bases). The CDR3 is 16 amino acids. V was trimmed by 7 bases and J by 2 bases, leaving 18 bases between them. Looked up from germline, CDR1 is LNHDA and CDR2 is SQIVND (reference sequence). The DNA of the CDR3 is TGTGCCAGTACCAACTCGCAGGGATATGGCAATCAGCCCCAGCATTTT. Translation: CASTNSQGYGNQPQHF.

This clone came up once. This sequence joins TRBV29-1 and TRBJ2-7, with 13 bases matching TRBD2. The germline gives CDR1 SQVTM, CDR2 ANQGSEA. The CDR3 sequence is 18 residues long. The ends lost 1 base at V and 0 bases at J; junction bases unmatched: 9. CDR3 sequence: CSVEGVPGLAGSSYEQYF. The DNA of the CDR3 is TGCAGCGTTGAAGGGGTTCCGGGACTAGCGGGAAGCTCCTACGAGCAGTACTTC.

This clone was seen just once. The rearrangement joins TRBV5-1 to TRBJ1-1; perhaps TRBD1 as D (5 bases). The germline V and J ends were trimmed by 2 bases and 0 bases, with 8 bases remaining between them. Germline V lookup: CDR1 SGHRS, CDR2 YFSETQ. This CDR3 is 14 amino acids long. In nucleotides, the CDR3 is TGCGCCAGCAGCTTTTCGGACATGAACACTGAAGCTTTCTTT. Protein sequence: CASSFSDMNTEAFF.

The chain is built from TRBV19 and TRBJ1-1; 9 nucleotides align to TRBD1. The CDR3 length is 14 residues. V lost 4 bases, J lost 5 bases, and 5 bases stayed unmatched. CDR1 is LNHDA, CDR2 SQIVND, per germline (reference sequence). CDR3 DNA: TGTGCCAGTAGTACCAGGGACAGGGTAACTGAAGCTTTCTTT. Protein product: CASSTRDRVTEAFF.

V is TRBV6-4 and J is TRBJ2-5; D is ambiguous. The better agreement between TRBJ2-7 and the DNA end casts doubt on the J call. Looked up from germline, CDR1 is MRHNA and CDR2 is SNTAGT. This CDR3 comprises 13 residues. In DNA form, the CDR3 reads TGTGCCAGCAGTGAAGAGCCATCCTACGAGCAGTACTTC. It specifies CASSEEPSYEQYF.

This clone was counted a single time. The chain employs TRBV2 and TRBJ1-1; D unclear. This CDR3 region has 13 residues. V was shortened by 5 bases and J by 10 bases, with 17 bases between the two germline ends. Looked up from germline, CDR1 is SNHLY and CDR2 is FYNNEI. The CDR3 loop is CASSTRDVGVAFF. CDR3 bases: TGTGCCAGCAGTACCCGGGATGTGGGTGTAGCTTTCTTT.

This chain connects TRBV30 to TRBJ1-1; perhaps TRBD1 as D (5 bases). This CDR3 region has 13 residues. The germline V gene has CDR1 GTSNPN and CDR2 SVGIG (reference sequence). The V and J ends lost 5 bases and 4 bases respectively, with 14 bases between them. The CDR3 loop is CAWLRGGFTEAFF. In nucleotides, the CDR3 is TGTGCCTGGTTGAGGGGAGGGTTCACTGAAGCTTTCTTT.

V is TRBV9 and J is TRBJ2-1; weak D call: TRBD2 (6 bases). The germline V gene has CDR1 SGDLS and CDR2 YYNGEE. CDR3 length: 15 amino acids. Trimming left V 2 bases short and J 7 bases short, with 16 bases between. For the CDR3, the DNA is TGTGCCAGCAGCGTTAGCGGAGGGGTGGGGAATGAGCAGTTCTTC. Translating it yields CASSVSGGVGNEQFF.

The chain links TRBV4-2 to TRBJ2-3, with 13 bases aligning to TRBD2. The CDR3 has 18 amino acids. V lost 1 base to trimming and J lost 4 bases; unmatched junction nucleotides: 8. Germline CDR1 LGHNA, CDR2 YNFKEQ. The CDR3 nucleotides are TGTGCCAGCAGCCAAGTGATACTAGCGGGGGGGCATTCAGATACGCAGTATTTT. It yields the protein CASSQVILAGGHSDTQYF.

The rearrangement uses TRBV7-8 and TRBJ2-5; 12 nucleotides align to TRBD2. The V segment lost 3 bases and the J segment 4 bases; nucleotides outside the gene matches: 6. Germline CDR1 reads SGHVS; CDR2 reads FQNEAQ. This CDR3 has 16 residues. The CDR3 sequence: CASSLTSGSPAETQYF. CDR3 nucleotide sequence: TGTGCCAGCAGCTTGACTAGCGGGAGCCCTGCAGAGACCCAGTACTTC.